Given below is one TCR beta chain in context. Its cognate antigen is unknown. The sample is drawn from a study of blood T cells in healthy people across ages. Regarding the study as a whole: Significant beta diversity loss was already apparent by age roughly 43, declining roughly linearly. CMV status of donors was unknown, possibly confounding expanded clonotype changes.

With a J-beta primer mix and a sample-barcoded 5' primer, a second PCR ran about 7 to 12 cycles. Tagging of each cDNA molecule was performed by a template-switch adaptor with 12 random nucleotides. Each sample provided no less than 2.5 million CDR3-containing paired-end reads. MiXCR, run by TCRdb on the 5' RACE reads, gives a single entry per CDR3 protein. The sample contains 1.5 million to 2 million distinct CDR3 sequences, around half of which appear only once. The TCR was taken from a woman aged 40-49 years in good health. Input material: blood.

This CDR3 reads CASSSDRVPPYEQYF. For the CDR3, the DNA is TGTGCCAGCAGCTCAGACAGGGTTCCCCCCTACGAGCAGTACTTC. The V gene is TRBV5-6, the J gene TRBJ2-7; 7 bases match TRBD1. V dropped 3 bases and J dropped 2; count of bases not matched to a gene: 8. CDR1 and CDR2 from the germline V gene are SGHDT and YYEEEE. The CDR3 loop spans 15 amino acids.